This entry features one T cell receptor (beta chain) sequence. The record originates from a study of cytomegalovirus exposure and HLA in healthy donors. Both 60 Vbeta primers and 13 Jbeta primers went into the PCR. Some clones are missing from TCRdb's copy, which holds only in-frame ones; the method was immunoSEQ multiplex PCR. The sample holds 100,000 or so clones, 76% seen once. Per germline, CDR1 MNHEY and CDR2 SVGAGI. J was trimmed by 3 bases and V by 0 bases; bases with no gene match: 3. There are 16 residues in the CDR3. The source of this sequence is a man in his forties or fifties in good health and CMV-seropositive. The genes are TRBV6-5 and TRBJ1-3, with 9 bases that match TRBD1. Specimen: PBMCs. The CDR3 region is CASSYSGQGDGNTIYF. CDR3 DNA: TGTGCCAGCAGTTACTCGGGACAGGGAGATGGAAACACCATATATTTT.